This T cell receptor (beta chain) stems from a study of T-cell reconstitution after alpha-beta-depleted transplantation in children. The V and J ends lost 4 bases and 4 bases, in that order; junction bases with no gene match: 5. From germline, CDR1 is SQVTM and CDR2 ANQGSEA. The CDR3 loop spans 13 amino acids. This clonotype has just a few counts. Using unique molecular identifiers, the investigators prepared the TCRbeta library. TCRdb used MiXCR to reprocess the PCR reads, holding one entry per CDR3 protein. The sample shows about 610,000 distinct CDR3 sequences, under 12% of them seen only once. J is TRBJ2-7 and V is TRBV29-1; 9 nucleotides align to TRBD2. This receptor was obtained from a human donor who donated a stem cell graft to a child with acute myeloid leukemia. Material: PBMCs from the stem cell graft donor, obtained from the stem cell graft. As DNA, the CDR3 is TGCAGCGTTGTAGGTAGCGGGAGTTACGAGCAGTACTTC. Amino acids: CSVVGSGSYEQYF.